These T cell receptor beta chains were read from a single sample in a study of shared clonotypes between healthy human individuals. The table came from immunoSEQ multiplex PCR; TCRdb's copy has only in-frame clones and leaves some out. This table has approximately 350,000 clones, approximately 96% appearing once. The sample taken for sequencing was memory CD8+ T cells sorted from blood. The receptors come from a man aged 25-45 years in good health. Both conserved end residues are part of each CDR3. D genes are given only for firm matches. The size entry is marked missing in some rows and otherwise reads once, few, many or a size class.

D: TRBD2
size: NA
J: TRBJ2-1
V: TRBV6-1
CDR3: CASSERGLAGGEQFF
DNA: TGTGCCAGCAGTGAAAGGGGACTAGCGGGGGGTGAGCAGTTCTTC

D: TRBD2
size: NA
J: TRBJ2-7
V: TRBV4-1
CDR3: CASSQLAGVVYEQYF
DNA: TGCGCCAGCAGCCAACTAGCGGGAGTGGTTTACGAGCAGTACTTC

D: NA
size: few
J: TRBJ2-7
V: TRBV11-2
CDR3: CASSSKQGYEQYF
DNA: TGTGCCAGCAGTTCCAAACAGGGTTACGAGCAGTACTTC

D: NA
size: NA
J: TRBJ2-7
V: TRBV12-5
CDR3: CASASVEGGKQYF
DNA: TGTGCTAGTGCCTCAGTAGAGGGAGGAAAGCAGTACTTC

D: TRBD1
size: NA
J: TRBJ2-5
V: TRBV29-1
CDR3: CSVDGTGIETQYF
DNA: TGCAGCGTTGACGGGACAGGGATAGAGACCCAGTACTTC

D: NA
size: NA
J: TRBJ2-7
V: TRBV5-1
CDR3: CASSLAQGPTIYEQYF
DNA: TGCGCCAGCAGCTTGGCTCAAGGACCGACCATCTACGAGCAGTACTTC

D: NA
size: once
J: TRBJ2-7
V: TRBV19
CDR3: CASSRAGFYEQYF
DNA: TGTGCCAGTAGTAGGGCCGGTTTCTACGAGCAGTACTTC

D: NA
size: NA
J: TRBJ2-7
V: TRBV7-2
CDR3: CASSLLPTSPEQYF
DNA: TGTGCCAGCAGCTTACTCCCGACTAGTCCCGAGCAGTACTTC

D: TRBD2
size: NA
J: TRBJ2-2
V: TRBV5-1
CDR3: CASSLRLAGTTGELFF
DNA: TGCGCCAGCAGCTTGCGACTAGCGGGTACAACCGGGGAGCTGTTTTTT

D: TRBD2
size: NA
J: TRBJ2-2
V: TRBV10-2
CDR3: CASSEKRLAGAGELFF
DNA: TGCGCCAGCAGTGAGAAGAGACTAGCGGGAGCCGGGGAGCTGTTTTTT

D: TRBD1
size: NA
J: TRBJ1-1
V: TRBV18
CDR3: CASSPRTGEVVEAFF
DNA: TGTGCCAGCTCACCACGAACAGGGGAGGTAGTTGAAGCTTTCTTT

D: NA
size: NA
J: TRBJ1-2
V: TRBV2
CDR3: CASSVENYGYTF
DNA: TGTGCCAGCAGTGTCGAAAACTATGGCTACACCTTC

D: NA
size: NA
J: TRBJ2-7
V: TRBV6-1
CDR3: CASKGGPTYEQYF
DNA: TGTGCCAGCAAGGGGGGACCCACCTACGAGCAGTACTTC

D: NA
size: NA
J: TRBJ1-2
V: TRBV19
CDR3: CASSISEGGYGYTF
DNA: TGTGCCAGTAGTATATCGGAGGGGGGCTATGGCTACACCTTC

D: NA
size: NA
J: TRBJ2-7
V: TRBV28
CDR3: CASSLWQAGHDF
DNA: TGTGCCAGCAGTTTATGGCAAGCGGGTCATGACTTC

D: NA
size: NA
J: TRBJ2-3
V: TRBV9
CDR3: CASSGFTDTQYF
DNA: TGTGCCAGCAGCGGATTCACAGATACGCAGTATTTT

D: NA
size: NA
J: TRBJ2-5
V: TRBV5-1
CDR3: CASRPSPAHQETQYF
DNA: TGCGCCAGCAGACCCTCCCCTGCACACCAAGAGACCCAGTACTTC

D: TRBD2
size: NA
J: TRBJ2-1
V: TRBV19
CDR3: CASSIQGLAGGGQFF
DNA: TGTGCCAGTAGTATCCAGGGACTAGCGGGAGGTGGGCAGTTCTTC

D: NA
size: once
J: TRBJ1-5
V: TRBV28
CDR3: CATGGRPNQPQHF
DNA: TGTGCCACCGGGGGGCGGCCCAATCAGCCCCAGCATTTT

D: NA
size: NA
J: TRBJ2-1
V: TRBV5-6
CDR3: CASSLRTGYNEQFF
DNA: TGTGCCAGCAGCTTGAGGACTGGGTACAATGAGCAGTTCTTC

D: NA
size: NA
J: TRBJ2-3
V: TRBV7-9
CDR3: CASSTASTDTQYF
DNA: TGTGCCAGCAGCACGGCAAGCACAGATACGCAGTATTTT

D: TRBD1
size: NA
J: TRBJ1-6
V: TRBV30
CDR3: CAWSVMTGSSPLHF
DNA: TGTGCCTGGAGTGTGATGACAGGGAGTTCACCCCTCCACTTT

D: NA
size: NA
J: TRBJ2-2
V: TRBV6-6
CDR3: CASSYEGGTGELFF
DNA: TGTGCCAGCAGTTACGAGGGGGGGACCGGGGAGCTGTTTTTT

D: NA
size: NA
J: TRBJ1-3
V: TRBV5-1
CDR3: CASSLSGTGGNTIYF
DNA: TGCGCCAGCAGCTTGTCAGGCACGGGAGGAAACACCATATATTTT

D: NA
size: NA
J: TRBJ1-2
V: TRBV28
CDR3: CASRRQEGNYGYTF
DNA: TGTGCCAGCAGGCGACAGGAGGGCAACTATGGCTACACCTTC

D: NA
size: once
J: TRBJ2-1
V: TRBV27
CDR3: CASRTNYNEQFF
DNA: TGTGCCAGCAGGACTAACTACAATGAGCAGTTCTTC

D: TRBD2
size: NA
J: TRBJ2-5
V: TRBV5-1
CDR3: CASSMQGISGRALETQYF
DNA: TGCGCCAGCAGCATGCAGGGAATTAGCGGGAGGGCCTTGGAGACCCAGTACTTC

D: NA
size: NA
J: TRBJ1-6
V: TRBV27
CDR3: CASSLSGSPPLHF
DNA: TGTGCCAGCAGTTTGTCAGGGTCGCCACCCCTCCACTTT

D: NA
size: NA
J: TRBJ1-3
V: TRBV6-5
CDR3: CASSYSRGDGNTIYF
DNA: TGTGCCAGCAGTTACTCGAGAGGGGACGGAAACACCATATATTTT

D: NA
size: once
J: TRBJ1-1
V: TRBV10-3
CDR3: CAISEGQGSTEAFF
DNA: TGTGCCATCAGTGAAGGCCAGGGTTCCACTGAAGCTTTCTTT

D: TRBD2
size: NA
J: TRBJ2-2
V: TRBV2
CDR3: CASSESPGGVYTGELFF
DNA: TGTGCCAGCAGTGAGTCTCCGGGAGGCGTGTACACCGGGGAGCTGTTTTTT

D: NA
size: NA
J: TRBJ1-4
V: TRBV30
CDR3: CASSYFILTSTNEKLFF
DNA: TGTGCCTCCTCCTACTTTATTTTGACGTCAACTAATGAAAAACTGTTTTTT

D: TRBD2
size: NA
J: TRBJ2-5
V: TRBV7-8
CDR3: CASRTSGGWETQYF
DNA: TGTGCCAGCAGGACTTCGGGGGGGTGGGAGACCCAGTACTTC

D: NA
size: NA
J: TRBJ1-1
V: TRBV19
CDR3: CATATRRPYTEAFF
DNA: TGTGCCACCGCGACAAGAAGGCCTTACACTGAAGCTTTCTTT

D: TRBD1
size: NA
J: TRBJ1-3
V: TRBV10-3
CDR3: CAISGTGGNTIYF
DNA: TGTGCCATCAGTGGGACAGGGGGAAACACCATATATTTT

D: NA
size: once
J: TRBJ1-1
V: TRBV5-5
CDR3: CASSLFLDGPLGAFF
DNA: TGTGCCAGCAGCTTGTTCCTAGACGGGCCGCTCGGAGCTTTCTTT

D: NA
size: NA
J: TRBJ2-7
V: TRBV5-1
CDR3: CASSRVSYEQYF
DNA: TGCGCCAGCAGCCGGGTCTCCTACGAGCAGTACTTC

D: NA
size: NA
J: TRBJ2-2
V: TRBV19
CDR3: CASSQWASRANTGELFF
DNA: TGTGCCAGTAGTCAATGGGCTAGCCGTGCGAACACCGGGGAGCTGTTTTTT

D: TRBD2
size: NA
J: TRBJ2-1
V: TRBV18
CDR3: CASSLAGGPGNEQFF
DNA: TGTGCCAGCTCCCTAGCGGGAGGGCCGGGCAATGAGCAGTTCTTC

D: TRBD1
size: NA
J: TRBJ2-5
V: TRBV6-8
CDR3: CASTQTLLPADRAEETQYF
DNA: TGTGCCAGCACCCAGACTCTGCTTCCTGCGGACAGGGCGGAAGAGACCCAGTACTTC

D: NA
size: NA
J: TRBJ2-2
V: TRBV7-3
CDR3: CASAVTPSNTGELFF
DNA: TGTGCCAGCGCGGTTACACCCTCGAACACCGGGGAGCTGTTTTTT

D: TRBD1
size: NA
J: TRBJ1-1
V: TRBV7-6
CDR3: CASSLEGQGAAFF
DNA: TGTGCCAGCAGCTTAGAGGGACAGGGGGCGGCTTTCTTT

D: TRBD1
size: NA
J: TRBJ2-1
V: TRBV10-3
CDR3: CAITGQGEYNEQFF
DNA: TGTGCCATCACGGGACAGGGGGAATACAATGAGCAGTTCTTC

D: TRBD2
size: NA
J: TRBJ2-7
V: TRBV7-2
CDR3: CASSLTSGYEQYF
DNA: TGTGCCAGCAGCTTGACTAGCGGGTACGAGCAGTACTTC

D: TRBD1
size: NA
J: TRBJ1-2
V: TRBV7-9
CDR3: CATLIQGARQGYTF
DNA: TGTGCCACCTTAATCCAGGGGGCGCGTCAAGGCTACACCTTC

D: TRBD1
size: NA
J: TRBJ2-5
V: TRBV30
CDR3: CAWIGPGQYQETQYF
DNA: TGTGCCTGGATAGGACCGGGACAGTACCAAGAGACCCAGTACTTC

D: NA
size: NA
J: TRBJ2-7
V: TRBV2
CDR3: CAKSSPGSYEQYF
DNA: TGTGCTAAGAGCAGCCCAGGGTCATACGAGCAGTACTTC

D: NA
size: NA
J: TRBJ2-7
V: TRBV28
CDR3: CASHPGTPYEQYF
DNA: TGTGCCAGCCACCCCGGGACTCCCTACGAGCAGTACTTC

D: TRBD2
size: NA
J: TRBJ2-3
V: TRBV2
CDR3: CASSEFLAGEITDTQYF
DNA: TGTGCCAGCAGTGAGTTTCTGGCGGGAGAAATCACAGATACGCAGTATTTT

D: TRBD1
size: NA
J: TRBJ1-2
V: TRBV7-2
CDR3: CASSLLGGGYTF
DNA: TGTGCCAGCAGCTTACTAGGGGGCGGCTACACCTTC

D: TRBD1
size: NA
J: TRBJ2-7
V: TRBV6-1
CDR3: CASSRDRGLYEQYF
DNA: TGTGCCAGCAGCCGGGACAGGGGGCTCTACGAGCAGTACTTC

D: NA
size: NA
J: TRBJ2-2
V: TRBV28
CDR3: CASSGRTWAGELFF
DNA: TGTGCCAGCAGTGGACGGACTTGGGCCGGGGAGCTGTTTTTT